These T cell receptor beta chains were read from a single sample in a study of blood T cells in healthy people across ages. MiXCR, run by TCRdb on the 5' RACE reads, gives a single entry per CDR3 protein. Here the sample spans roughly 680,000 distinct CDR3 sequences, around 21% being singletons. The sample consisted of blood. The receptors come from a man between 65 and 80 years old in good health. The CDR3 runs from the conserved cysteine through the conserved F or W. Each record gives: V gene, J gene, CDR3 length, D gene, clone size, CDR3 DNA, CDR3 protein. The D gene is left open where the match is weak. Clone sizes are given selectively: once, few, many, or a class where the clone is expanded.

>TRBV3-1|TRBJ2-5|15|TRBD2|.
TGTGCCAGCAGCCAAGGGGGACTAGCGGGACTAGCCCAGTACTTC
CASSQGGLAGLAQYF
>TRBV2|TRBJ2-5|15|.|few
TGTGCCAGCAGTGAGGACGGGAGAGGTCAAGAGACCCAGTACTTC
CASSEDGRGQETQYF
>TRBV5-4|TRBJ2-2|14|.|few
TGTGCCAGCAGCTTGACCGTATCGGCCGGGGAGCTGTTTTTT
CASSLTVSAGELFF
>TRBV4-1|TRBJ2-7|15|TRBD2|few
TGCGCCAGCAGCCGCCGTGCGGGAGGGCCTTACGAGCAGTACTTC
CASSRRAGGPYEQYF
>TRBV6-5|TRBJ1-4|14|.|few
TGTGCCAGCAGTTCCGGCCCTACCGGGGAAAAACTGTTTTTT
CASSSGPTGEKLFF
>TRBV6-2/TRBV6-3|TRBJ2-5|16|.|.
TGTGCCAGCAGTAACCCGGGACCACCGTACCAAGAGACCCAGTACTTC
CASSNPGPPYQETQYF
>TRBV4-1|TRBJ1-6|17|.|.
TGCGCCAGCAGCCAACCCCCCGGAAGCTCCTATAATTCACCCCTCCACTTT
CASSQPPGSSYNSPLHF
>TRBV3-1|TRBJ2-5|17|.|many
TGTGCCAGCAGCCAAGTTCAAAGGGGCCTGCTCGGGAAGACCCAGTACTTC
CASSQVQRGLLGKTQYF
>TRBV5-1|TRBJ1-1|14|.|few
TGCGCCAGCAGCTTGGCTGGGGAAGGCACTGAAGCTTTCTTT
CASSLAGEGTEAFF
>TRBV3-1|TRBJ1-2|14|.|.
TGTGCCAGCAGCCAAGAAGCCCTGGGGGTTGGCTACACCTTC
CASSQEALGVGYTF
>TRBV20-1|TRBJ2-5|13|.|.
TGCAGTGCCACTAATGGGGTCCAAGAGACCCAGTACTTC
CSATNGVQETQYF
>TRBV11-2|TRBJ2-7|15|.|.
TGTGCCAGCAGCTTAGTAGCTTTGGACAGCTACGAGCAGTACTTC
CASSLVALDSYEQYF
>TRBV25-1|TRBJ2-1|12|.|.
TGTGCCAGCAGTGAAGGTTGGAATGAGCAGTTCTTC
CASSEGWNEQFF
>TRBV18|TRBJ2-5|15|TRBD2|.
TGTGCCAGCTCACTGAGACTAGCGGGAAGTGAGACCCAGTACTTC
CASSLRLAGSETQYF
>TRBV4-3|TRBJ1-2|14|.|.
TGCGCCAGCAGCCAAGATCGGCGGGTGGATGGCTACACCTTC
CASSQDRRVDGYTF
>TRBV12-3/TRBV12-4|TRBJ1-1|11|.|few
TGTGCCAGCAGTAACAGGATTGAAGCTTTCTTT
CASSNRIEAFF
>TRBV20-1|TRBJ2-7|12|TRBD2|.
TGCAGTGCAAGGGACTACCGCTACGAGCAGTACTTC
CSARDYRYEQYF
>TRBV5-1|TRBJ2-2|13|.|few
TGCGCCAGCAGCTTGCGGGGTGACGGGGAGCTGTTTTTT
CASSLRGDGELFF
>TRBV11-2|TRBJ2-1|13|.|.
TGTGCCACCAGCGTGGGGAGGTACAATGAGCAGTTCTTC
CATSVGRYNEQFF
>TRBV29-1|TRBJ2-5|14|TRBD2|few
TGCAGCGTTGATGGCGCGGGGGACCAAGAGACCCAGTACTTC
CSVDGAGDQETQYF
>TRBV25-1|TRBJ2-5|15|.|.
TGTGCCAGCAGTGAATTCAGGGGTTGGGAAGAGACCCAGTACTTC
CASSEFRGWEETQYF
>TRBV7-2|TRBJ1-5|14|.|.
TGTGCCAGCAGCTTGGACAGTTTCAATCAGCCCCAGCATTTT
CASSLDSFNQPQHF
>TRBV3-1|TRBJ2-1|16|TRBD2|.
TGTGCCAGCAGCCCAGTTCCGGGAGGGCCACTCAATGAGCAGTTCTTC
CASSPVPGGPLNEQFF
>TRBV7-3|TRBJ2-1|17|TRBD2|.
TGTGCCAGCAGCTTAACGGGACTAGCCGCCCGGGGCCATGAGCAGTTCTTC
CASSLTGLAARGHEQFF
>TRBV4-3|TRBJ2-1|15|.|many
TGCGCCAGCAGCCAAGACGGGGGCTCCTACAATGAGCAGTTCTTC
CASSQDGGSYNEQFF
>TRBV6-5|TRBJ2-3|18|TRBD2|few
TGTGCCAGCAGTTACTCGGCTTCCCGCGGGAGGTACACAGATACGCAGTATTTT
CASSYSASRGRYTDTQYF
>TRBV5-1|TRBJ2-3|15|.|few
TGCGCCAGCAGCTCAGGGACTCACCGGGCAGATACGCAGTATTTT
CASSSGTHRADTQYF
>TRBV5-1|TRBJ2-5|15|TRBD1|few
TGCGCCAGCAAGGCTAAGACAGGGGGTCAAGAGACCCAGTACTTC
CASKAKTGGQETQYF
>TRBV3-1|TRBJ2-1|14|TRBD2|.
TGTGCCAGCAGCCGTAAGCGGGAGTACAATGAGCAGTTCTTC
CASSRKREYNEQFF
>TRBV28|TRBJ2-7|15|TRBD2|.
TGTGCCAGCACCCCTCCTAGCGGGAGCCAATACGAGCAGTACTTC
CASTPPSGSQYEQYF
>TRBV20-1|TRBJ2-5|16|.|.
TGCAGTGCTAGGCCGCGAGCAGGGAGGCGGCAAGAGACCCAGTACTTC
CSARPRAGRRQETQYF
>TRBV5-1|TRBJ2-5|18|.|.
TGCGCCAGCAGCCTGACACTCAGCGGCCTCGAGTACCAAGAGACCCAGTACTTC
CASSLTLSGLEYQETQYF
>TRBV7-9|TRBJ2-1|15|TRBD2|.
TGTGCCAGCAGCTTAAACGGGCTAGCGGGGAATGAGCAGTTCTTC
CASSLNGLAGNEQFF
>TRBV3-1|TRBJ1-1|13|.|.
TGTGCCAGCAGCCAGTCTGGGGGGAGGTATGCTTTCTTT
CASSQSGGRYAFF